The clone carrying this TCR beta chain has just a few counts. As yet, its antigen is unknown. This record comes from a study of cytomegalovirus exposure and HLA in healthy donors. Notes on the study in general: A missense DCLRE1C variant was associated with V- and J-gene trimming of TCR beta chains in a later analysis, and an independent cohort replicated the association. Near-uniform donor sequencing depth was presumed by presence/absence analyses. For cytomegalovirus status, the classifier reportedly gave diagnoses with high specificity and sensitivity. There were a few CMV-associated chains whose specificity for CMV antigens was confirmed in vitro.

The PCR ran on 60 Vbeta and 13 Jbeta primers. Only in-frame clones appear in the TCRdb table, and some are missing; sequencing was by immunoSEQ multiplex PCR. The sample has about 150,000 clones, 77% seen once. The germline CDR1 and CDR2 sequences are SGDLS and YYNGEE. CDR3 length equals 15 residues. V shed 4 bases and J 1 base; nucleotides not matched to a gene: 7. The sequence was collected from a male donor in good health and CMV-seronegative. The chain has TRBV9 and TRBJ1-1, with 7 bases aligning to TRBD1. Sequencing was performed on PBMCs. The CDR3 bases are TGTGCCAGCAGCACCCGACAGGGCGGGAACACTGAAGCTTTCTTT. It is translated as CASSTRQGGNTEAFF.